These T cell receptor beta chains were read from a single sample in a study of T-cell memory formation after mild COVID-19. TCRdb recomputed calls from the 5' RACE reads with MiXCR, one row per CDR3 protein. The sample has about 270,000 distinct CDR3 sequences, around 16% seen once. Sequenced: PBMCs or a T cell subset sorted from them (not recorded which). The receptor source for this set is a man aged 18 to 29 who had mild COVID-19 (a few samples of this study predate the infection). Cell type and time point are not known. Each CDR3 is given with its conserved first and last residue. Fields, in order: D gene, clone size, V gene, J gene, CDR3 protein, CDR3 DNA. D genes are given only for firm matches. Clone size is not always given. Where it is, it says once, few, many or a class for expanded clones.

TRBD1,NA,TRBV11-2,TRBJ2-3,CASSLGPTGGADTQYF,TGTGCCAGCAGCTTAGGCCCCACAGGGGGCGCGGATACGCAGTATTTT
TRBD2,few,TRBV4-2,TRBJ2-1,CASSQDQRGGGNEQFF,TGTGCCAGCAGCCAAGATCAGCGGGGGGGTGGTAATGAGCAGTTCTTC
NA,few,TRBV10-3,TRBJ1-2,CAISGQDANYGYTF,TGTGCCATCAGTGGACAGGACGCAAACTATGGCTACACCTTC
NA,many,TRBV2,TRBJ1-2,CASIPPDGGYGYTF,TGTGCCAGCATCCCGCCCGACGGGGGCTATGGCTACACCTTC
NA,NA,TRBV4-2,TRBJ2-3,CASTSGGYNTDTQYF,TGTGCCAGCACCTCAGGGGGGTACAACACAGATACGCAGTATTTT
NA,many,TRBV12-3/TRBV12-4,TRBJ2-3,CASSRNSGTPATRQYF,TGTGCCAGCAGCCGCAACTCCGGGACACCGGCGACGCGGCAGTATTTT
NA,NA,TRBV20-1,TRBJ2-3,CSATPVGGLGSTDTQYF,TGCAGTGCCACCCCCGTGGGGGGTCTCGGAAGCACAGATACGCAGTATTTT
NA,many,TRBV19,TRBJ2-7,CASSLGAFDEQYF,TGTGCCAGTAGTTTGGGGGCTTTCGACGAGCAGTACTTC
TRBD1,few,TRBV20-1,TRBJ1-5,CSARLPPGQGENLADPQHF,TGCAGTGCTAGACTCCCCCCGGGACAGGGGGAAAACCTAGCCGATCCCCAGCATTTT
NA,few,TRBV28,TRBJ1-6,CASRTGRPSYNSPLHF,TGTGCCAGCAGAACGGGGCGCCCGTCCTATAATTCACCCCTCCACTTT
NA,NA,TRBV5-1,TRBJ2-2,CASSPRTGRAGELFF,TGCGCCAGCAGCCCACGGACAGGGAGGGCCGGGGAGCTGTTTTTT
NA,NA,TRBV25-1,TRBJ1-5,CASSSGEGDQPQHF,TGTGCCAGCAGTTCAGGGGAAGGAGATCAGCCCCAGCATTTT
NA,NA,TRBV11-1,TRBJ2-6,CASSLGPSSHSGANVLTF,TGTGCCAGCAGCTTAGGCCCCAGCAGCCACTCTGGGGCCAACGTCCTGACTTTC
TRBD2,few,TRBV6-5,TRBJ2-3,CASRFKRGSTDTQYF,TGTGCCAGCAGGTTTAAGCGGGGCAGCACAGATACGCAGTATTTT